This T cell receptor beta chain was found in a study of shared clonotypes between healthy human individuals. Deep-level settings were used for running the assay. Sequenced by immunoSEQ multiplex PCR; TCRdb stores in-frame clones only, minus some. There are approximately 1.9 million clones in the sample; 80% to 95% occur only once, and over 1.5% lies in the top ten. Naive-designated CD8 cells lacked CD45RO, were positively enriched for CCR7, and omitted terminally differentiated effector memory CD45RA+ cells. The CDR3 extends over 15 amino acids. V was shortened by 0 bases and J by 2 bases, with 14 bases between the two germline ends. Per the germline V gene, CDR1 is GTSNPN and CDR2 is SVGIG (reference sequence). Regarding this clone: The antigen is unknown.

Overall study results and limits: In general, naive subsets displayed greater estimated richness than memory subsets did.

The V and J genes are TRBV30 and TRBJ2-7; D is unresolved. This TCR derives from a man aged 18 to 35 in good health. Some clones in this sample may be carry-over from other donors' samples. The material sequenced was naive CD8+ T cells from PBMCs. This CDR3 reads CAWSVLGLSPYEQYF. DNA of the CDR3: TGTGCCTGGAGTGTACTTGGGCTGTCCCCCTACGAGCAGTACTTC.